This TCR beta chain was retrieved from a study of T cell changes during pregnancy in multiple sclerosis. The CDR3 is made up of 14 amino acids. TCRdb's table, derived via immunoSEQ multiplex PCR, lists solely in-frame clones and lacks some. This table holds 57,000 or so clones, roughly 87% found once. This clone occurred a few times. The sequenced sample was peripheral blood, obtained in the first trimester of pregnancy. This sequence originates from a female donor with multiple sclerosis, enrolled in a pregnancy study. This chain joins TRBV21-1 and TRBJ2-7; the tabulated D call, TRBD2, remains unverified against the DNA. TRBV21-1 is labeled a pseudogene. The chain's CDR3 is CASSKEGRSYEQYF. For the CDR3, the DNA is TGTGCCAGCAGCAAAGAGGGGAGGAGCTACGAGCAGTACTTC.